There are a few counts of the clone carrying this TCR beta chain. The antigen is not known. Using a J-beta primer mix together with a sample-barcoded 5' primer, a second PCR was run for roughly 7 to 11 cycles. TCRdb reprocessed the 5' RACE reads with MiXCR, giving one entry per CDR3 protein. Of 760,000 or so distinct CDR3 sequences listed, 20% to 25% are singletons. The data were taken from a study of blood T cells in healthy people across ages. Healthy Caucasian individuals from Russia aged about 6 to 90 served as donors. Notes on the study in general: Measured against age, TCR beta diversity per million T cells decreased in a roughly linear manner. No conclusive comparison of naive versus antigen-experienced cells was possible with unsorted PBMCs.

The same data also contributed to another study, on T cells of mothers and their children. That work contributes: Biologically related mothers and children overlapped slightly more than unrelated pairs, a non-significant difference.

The sequence came from a boy aged 10-17 years in good health. The sequenced sample was blood.

DNA for the CDR3: TGCAGCATTCCCCCCGGACTAGCGGGGGTCCTTAGCACAGATACGCAGTATTTT. Its protein is CSIPPGLAGVLSTDTQYF. This rearrangement joins TRBV29-1 to TRBJ2-3; 13 nucleotides match TRBD2. The length of the CDR3 is 18 residues. The germline gives CDR1 SQVTM, CDR2 ANQGSEA. With 8 bases clipped from V and 0 bases from J, the junction kept 14 bases outside the gene matches.